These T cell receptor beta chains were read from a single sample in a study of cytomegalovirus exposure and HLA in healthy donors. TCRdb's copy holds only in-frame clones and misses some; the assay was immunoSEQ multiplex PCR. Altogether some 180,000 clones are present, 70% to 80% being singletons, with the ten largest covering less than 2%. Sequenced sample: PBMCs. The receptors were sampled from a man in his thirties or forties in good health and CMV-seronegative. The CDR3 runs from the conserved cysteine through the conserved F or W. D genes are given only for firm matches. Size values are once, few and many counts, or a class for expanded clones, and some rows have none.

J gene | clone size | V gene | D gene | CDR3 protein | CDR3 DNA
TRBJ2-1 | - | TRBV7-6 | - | CASSSQRGMGDEQFF | TGTGCCAGCAGCTCCCAGAGGGGGATGGGGGATGAGCAGTTCTTC
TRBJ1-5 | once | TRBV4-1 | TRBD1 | CASSQDLGTGNQPQHF | TGCGCCAGCAGCCAAGATCTAGGGACAGGGAATCAGCCCCAGCATTTT
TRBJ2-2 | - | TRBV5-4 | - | CASSLLGAWTGELFF | TGTGCCAGCAGCTTGTTGGGGGCTTGGACCGGGGAGCTGTTTTTT
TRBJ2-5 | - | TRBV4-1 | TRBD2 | CASSQVLAGVGETQYF | TGCGCCAGCAGCCAAGTTCTAGCGGGAGTAGGAGAGACCCAGTACTTC
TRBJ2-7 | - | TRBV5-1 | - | CASSLVRGEQYF | TGCGCCAGCAGCTTGGTGCGGGGAGAGCAGTACTTC
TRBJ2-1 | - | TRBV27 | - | CASSRVLDEQFF | TGTGCCAGCAGCCGGGTATTGGATGAGCAGTTCTTC
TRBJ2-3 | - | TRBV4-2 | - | CASSQAGSPTQYF | TGTGCCAGCAGCCAGGCCGGGTCCCCAACGCAGTATTTT
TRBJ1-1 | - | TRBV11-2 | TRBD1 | CASTPTGGAGAFF | TGTGCCAGCACCCCGACAGGGGGCGCGGGAGCTTTCTTT
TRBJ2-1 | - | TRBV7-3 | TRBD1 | CASSSDRGGYNEQFF | TGTGCCAGCAGCTCGGACAGGGGGGGCTACAATGAGCAGTTCTTC
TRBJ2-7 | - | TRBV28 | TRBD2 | CASIAGDLTYEQYF | TGTGCCAGCATTGCGGGAGACCTAACCTACGAGCAGTACTTC
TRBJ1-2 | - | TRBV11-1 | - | CASSPLGTRTNYGYTF | TGTGCCAGCAGCCCCCTCGGGACAAGAACTAACTATGGCTACACCTTC
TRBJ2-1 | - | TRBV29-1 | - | CSVDPGDEQFF | TGCAGCGTTGACCCGGGTGATGAGCAGTTCTTC
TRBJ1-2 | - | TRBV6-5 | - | CASSYSGQSYGYTF | TGTGCCAGCAGTTACTCAGGACAGTCCTATGGCTACACCTTC
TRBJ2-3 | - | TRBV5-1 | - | CASSLDGTGSPDTQYF | TGCGCCAGCAGCTTGGATGGGACTGGGTCGCCCGATACGCAGTATTTT
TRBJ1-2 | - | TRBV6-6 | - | CASSYSTGNYGYTF | TGTGCCAGCAGTTACTCGACAGGAAACTATGGCTACACCTTC
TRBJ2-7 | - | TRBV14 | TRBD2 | CASSSQDISGTLYEQYF | TGTGCCAGCAGCTCACAGGATATCAGCGGGACCCTATACGAGCAGTACTTC
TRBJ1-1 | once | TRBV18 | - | CASSPPQGVNTEAFF | TGTGCCAGCTCACCTCCACAGGGAGTCAACACTGAAGCTTTCTTT
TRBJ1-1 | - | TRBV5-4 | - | CASSHDRNTEAFF | TGTGCCAGCAGCCATGACAGAAACACTGAAGCTTTCTTT
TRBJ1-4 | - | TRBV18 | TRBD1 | CASSLDRATTNEKLFF | TGTGCCAGCTCATTAGACAGGGCCACAACTAATGAAAAACTGTTTTTT
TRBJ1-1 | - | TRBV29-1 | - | CSVPRGLSMNTEAFF | TGCAGCGTTCCGCGGGGTTTGAGCATGAACACTGAAGCTTTCTTT
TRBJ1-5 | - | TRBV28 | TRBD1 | CASSVGTGDQPQHF | TGTGCCAGCAGTGTGGGGACAGGGGATCAGCCCCAGCATTTT
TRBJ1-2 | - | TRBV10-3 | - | CAISGGGERSYGYTF | TGTGCCATCAGTGGGGGAGGGGAGAGAAGCTATGGCTACACCTTC
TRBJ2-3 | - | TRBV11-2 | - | CASSLAQLTDTQYF | TGTGCCAGCAGCTTAGCACAGCTCACAGATACGCAGTATTTT
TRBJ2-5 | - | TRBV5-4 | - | CASSLSAGRQETQYF | TGTGCCAGCAGCTTATCGGCAGGGCGCCAAGAGACCCAGTACTTC
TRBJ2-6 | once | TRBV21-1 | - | CASSIRRGATPSGANVLTF | TGTGCCAGCAGCATCCGGCGCGGGGCTACACCCTCTGGGGCCAACGTCCTGACTTTC
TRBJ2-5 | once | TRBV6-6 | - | CASSYPGNQETQYF | TGTGCCAGCAGCTACCCCGGGAACCAAGAGACCCAGTACTTC
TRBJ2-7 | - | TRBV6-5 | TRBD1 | CASFTWQGAYEQYF | TGTGCCAGCTTCACGTGGCAGGGGGCCTACGAGCAGTACTTC
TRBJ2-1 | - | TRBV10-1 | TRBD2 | CASSAASGGVYNEQFF | TGCGCCAGCAGTGCGGCTAGCGGAGGGGTCTACAATGAGCAGTTCTTC